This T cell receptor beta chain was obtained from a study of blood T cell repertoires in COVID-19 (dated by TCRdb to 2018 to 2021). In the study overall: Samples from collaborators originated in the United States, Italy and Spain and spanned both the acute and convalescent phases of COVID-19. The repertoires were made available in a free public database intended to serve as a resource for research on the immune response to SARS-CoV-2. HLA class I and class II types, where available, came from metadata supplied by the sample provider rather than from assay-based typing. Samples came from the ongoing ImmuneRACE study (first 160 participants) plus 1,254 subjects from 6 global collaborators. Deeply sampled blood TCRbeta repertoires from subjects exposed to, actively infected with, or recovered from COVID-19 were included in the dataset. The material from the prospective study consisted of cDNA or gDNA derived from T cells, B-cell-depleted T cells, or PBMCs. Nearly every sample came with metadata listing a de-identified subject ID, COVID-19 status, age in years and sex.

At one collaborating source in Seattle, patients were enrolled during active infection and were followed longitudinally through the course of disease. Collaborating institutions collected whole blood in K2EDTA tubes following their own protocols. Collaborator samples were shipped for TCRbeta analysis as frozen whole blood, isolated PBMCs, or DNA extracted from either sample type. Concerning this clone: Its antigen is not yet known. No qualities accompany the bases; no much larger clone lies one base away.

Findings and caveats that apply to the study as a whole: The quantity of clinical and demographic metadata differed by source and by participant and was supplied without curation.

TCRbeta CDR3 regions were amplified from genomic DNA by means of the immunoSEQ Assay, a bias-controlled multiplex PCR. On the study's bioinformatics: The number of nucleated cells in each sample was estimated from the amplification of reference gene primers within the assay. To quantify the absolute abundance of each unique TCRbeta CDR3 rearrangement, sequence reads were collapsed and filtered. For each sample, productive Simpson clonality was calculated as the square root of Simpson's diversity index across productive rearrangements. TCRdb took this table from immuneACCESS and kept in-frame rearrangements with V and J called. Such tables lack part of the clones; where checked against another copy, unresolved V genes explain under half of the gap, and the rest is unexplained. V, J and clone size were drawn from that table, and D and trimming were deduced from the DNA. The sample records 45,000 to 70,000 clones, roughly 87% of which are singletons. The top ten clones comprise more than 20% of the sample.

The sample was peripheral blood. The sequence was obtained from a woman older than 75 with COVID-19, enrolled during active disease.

The CDR3 region reads CASSSRHAGELFF. The nucleotide sequence reads TGTGCCAGCAGCTCCCGACACGCCGGGGAGCTGTTTTTT. Here the chain combines TRBV3-1 (or the pseudogene TRBV3-2) and TRBJ2-2; the D gene identity is not certain. A distance of 10 bases separates the germline ends of V and J, which lose 5 bases and 6 bases respectively. The germline V gene (reference sequence) sets CDR1 to LGHDT and CDR2 to YNNKEL. CDR3 length: 13 amino acids, cysteine to phenylalanine. The entry retains the CDR3 DNA only, 39 bases that are in frame from base 1.